Below, one T cell receptor beta chain is given with its context. The antigen remains undetermined. The data belong to a study of cytomegalovirus exposure and HLA in healthy donors. General study results and limits: Reported results showed that the classifier diagnosed cytomegalovirus status with high specificity and sensitivity.

Data came from immunoSEQ multiplex PCR; TCRdb stores just in-frame clones and leaves some out. The sample holds 200,000 or so clones, less than 85% seen once. This CDR3 region has 14 residues. V was shortened by 5 bases and J by 2 bases, with 13 bases between the two germline ends. Germline V CDR1 and CDR2: SGHVS, FNYEAQ. The chain combines TRBV7-6 with TRBJ2-7, with D perhaps matching TRBD2 (5 bases). The sequence was obtained from a woman aged 18-29 years in good health and CMV-seronegative. Specimen: PBMCs. In nucleotides, the CDR3 is TGTGCCAGCAGCCCGGCGGGTGATGCCTACGAGCAGTACTTC. This encodes CASSPAGDAYEQYF.